The clone carrying this TCR beta chain was seen repeatedly, ten times or more. Its antigen is unidentified. The study excluded patients with uncontrolled infection, other autoimmune disease, pregnancy or lactation. Each diagnosis was grounded in clinical symptoms, serum thyroxine and TRAb, thyroid ultrasound, and orbital computed tomography. With V trimmed by 4 bases and J by 5 bases, 9 bases remained unmatched. Looked up from germline, CDR1 is DFQATT and CDR2 is SNEGSKA (reference sequence). The CDR3 consists of 15 residues. The entry originates in a study of T cells in Graves' hyperthyroidism and ophthalmopathy. Study information: Peripheral blood was secured at the point of initial diagnosis, before any treatment.

Researchers amplified the TCR beta CDR3 regions from RNA transcripts. The HTBI primer set drove a first-round RT-PCR of the TCR CDR3. Via MiXCR, TCRdb re-called the multiplex PCR reads, giving one row per CDR3 protein. This sample has about 600,000 distinct CDR3 sequences, with about 14% found just once. Study results and caveats: Blood also showed most of the thyroid clonotypes that were expanded above 0.001.

V usage is TRBV20-1 and J usage is TRBJ2-7; 12 bases agree with TRBD2. The TCR comes from a woman between 50 and 59 years old with Graves' ophthalmopathy. Specimen: blood. The CDR3 here is CSATPTSGRSHEQYF. For the CDR3, the DNA is TGCAGTGCTACCCCAACTAGCGGGAGGAGCCACGAGCAGTACTTC.